A single sample gave rise to the 28 T cell receptor beta chains below, sequenced in a study of response to subunit inactivated influenza vaccine. TCRdb processed the RT-PCR reads anew with MiXCR; each CDR3 protein has one entry. The profile shows around 750,000 distinct CDR3 sequences, approximately 21% of them singletons. The starting material was PBMCs from blood, obtained roughly 5 days after vaccination. The receptor source for this set is a man in his forties or fifties who received an inactivated influenza vaccine.

V and J are TRBV11-2 and TRBJ2-1; D perhaps matches TRBD2 (6 bases). Germline CDR1 SGHAT, CDR2 FQNNGV. The CDR3 is made up of 13 amino acids. The V end lost 5 bases, the J end lost 7 bases, and 12 bases lay between the germline ends. The CDR3, as DNA: TGTGCCAGCAGCCACGGGAGATATAATGAGCAGTTCTTC. It specifies CASSHGRYNEQFF.

This clonotype appeared a few times. The chain has TRBV20-1 and TRBJ1-2; 12 bases fit TRBD1. This CDR3 comprises 15 residues. Germline lookup yields CDR1 DFQATT and CDR2 SNEGSKA (reference sequence). DNA of the CDR3: TGCAGCGCCACCAGCCTGGGACAGGGGGCGGGTGGCTACACCTTC. Translated: CSATSLGQGAGGYTF.

The V call is TRBV3-1, the J call TRBJ2-7; no reliable D call. V lost 3 bases to trimming and J lost 3 bases, with 9 bases between them. This CDR3 contains 13 residues. Germline CDR1 is LGHDT and CDR2 is YNNKEL (reference sequence). CDR3 sequence: CASSHGQYYEQYF. In DNA, the CDR3 is TGTGCCAGCAGCCACGGGCAGTACTACGAGCAGTACTTC.

There are a few counts of this clonotype. The chain has TRBV7-2 and TRBJ2-7; D is perhaps TRBD2 (6 bases). V lost 5 bases, J lost 3 bases, and 14 bases lay in between. This CDR3 has 14 amino acids. CDR1 is SGHTA and CDR2 is FQGNSA in the germline V gene. The chain's CDR3 is CASSPETGDYEQYF. Here the CDR3 DNA reads TGTGCCAGCAGCCCCGAAACGGGGGACTACGAGCAGTACTTC.

CDR3 in DNA: TGCAGCGTTGGGAGGACAGACGGGGGTACTAACTATGGCTACACCTTC. Its translation is CSVGRTDGGTNYGYTF. The chain has TRBV29-1 and TRBJ1-2; D is possibly TRBD1 (6 bases). CDR1 SQVTM and CDR2 ANQGSEA come from the germline V gene. This CDR3 is built from 16 residues. V lost 4 bases to trimming and J lost 0 bases, with 18 bases between them.

This chain uses TRBV5-1 with TRBJ1-2; a possible D gene is TRBD1 (6 bases). The CDR3 is 15 residues long. Looked up from germline, CDR1 is SGHRS and CDR2 is YFSETQ. V was cut by 4 bases and J by 6 bases, with 19 bases left in between. The CDR3 DNA follows: TGCGCCAGCAGCCCAATTGGGGGCAGGGATAATGGCTACACCTTC. This codes for CASSPIGGRDNGYTF.

V and J are TRBV5-1 and TRBJ2-2; TRBD2 agrees at 10 bases. CDR1 is SGHRS and CDR2 is YFSETQ in the germline V gene. This CDR3 contains 14 residues. V trimming: 6 bases; J trimming: 4 bases; junction bases outside the gene matches: 3. The CDR3: CASIRTSGTGELFF. The CDR3 coding sequence is TGCGCCAGCATAAGGACTAGCGGCACCGGGGAGCTGTTTTTT.

This clonotype was found a few times. The chain joins TRBV5-6 to TRBJ2-5; TRBD2 is a possible D gene (7 bases). The CDR3 loop spans 15 amino acids. Germline assignment: CDR1 SGHDT and CDR2 YYEEEE. Trimming left V 1 base short and J 5 bases short, with 15 bases between. CDR3 nucleotide sequence: TGTGCCAGCAGCTTGAGGGGGGGGCCGGTGGAGACCCAGTACTTC. Translating gives CASSLRGGPVETQYF.

The chain combines TRBV7-9 with TRBJ2-2, with a possible D match to TRBD2 (6 bases). Trimming shortened V by 11 bases and J by 6 bases, and 22 bases separated the two germline ends. Germline CDR1 reads SEHNR; CDR2 reads FQNEAQ (reference sequence). The CDR3 is 15 residues long. The CDR3: CARETAKEGPGELFF. The CDR3 nucleotides read TGTGCCCGCGAGACGGCGAAGGAGGGCCCCGGGGAGCTGTTTTTT.

This clonotype was detected a few times. The chain recombines TRBV7-3 with TRBJ2-1; no firm D call. The germline CDR1 and CDR2 sequences are SGHTA and FQGTGA. There are 13 residues in the CDR3. Trimming cost V 2 bases and J 7 bases, with 9 bases left between them. The CDR3 region has the DNA TGTGCCAGCAGCTTAGCCGAAGCGAATGAGCAGTTCTTC. Translated, it gives CASSLAEANEQFF.

The chain is built from TRBV10-3 and TRBJ2-7; TRBD1 matches 9 bases. CDR3 length equals 15 residues. The V gene's germline CDR1 is ENHRY and CDR2 SYGVKD. V lost 2 bases, J lost 2 bases, and 4 bases stayed unmatched. The CDR3 sequence: CAISEGTGSPYEQYF. The CDR3 bases are TGTGCCATCAGTGAGGGGACAGGGTCTCCCTACGAGCAGTACTTC.

The chain carries TRBV3-1 and TRBJ2-7; 8 nucleotides align to TRBD2. The CDR3 consists of 15 residues. Trimming at V came to 0 bases and at J to 6 bases, leaving 7 bases not matched to a gene. Germline CDR1 is LGHDT and CDR2 is YNNKEL (reference sequence). CDR3 sequence reads: CASSQEPTSVFEQYF. The CDR3 nucleotides read TGTGCCAGCAGCCAAGAACCGACTAGCGTCTTCGAGCAGTACTTC.

The chain employs TRBV24-1 and TRBJ1-1; a possible D gene is TRBD1 (5 bases). The CDR3 loop spans 14 amino acids. Deletions cut 4 bases from V and 1 base from J, with 9 bases between. CDR1 is KGHDR and CDR2 is SFDVKD in the germline V gene. CDR3 sequence: CATSEGGRNTEAFF. CDR3 DNA: TGTGCCACCAGTGAGGGGGGTAGGAACACTGAAGCTTTCTTT.

The chain employs TRBV20-1 and TRBJ2-3, with D uncertain. Trimming removed 5 bases from V and 2 bases from J, with 14 bases in between. The CDR3 extends over 14 amino acids. The germline V gene encodes CDR1 DFQATT and CDR2 SNEGSKA (reference sequence). CDR3 protein: CSARVRTNTDTQYF. CDR3 in DNA: TGCAGTGCTCGGGTGAGGACCAACACAGATACGCAGTATTTT.

Many counts were recorded for this clonotype. The rearrangement uses TRBV6-1 and TRBJ2-3; 10 bases map to TRBD1. The germline CDR1 and CDR2 sequences are MNHNS and SASEGT. This CDR3 spans 15 amino acids. The ends lost 6 bases at V and 0 bases at J; junction bases unmatched: 3. The CDR3 nucleotides read TGTGCCAGCAGCCGACAGGGGGCTAGCACAGATACGCAGTATTTT. It encodes CASSRQGASTDTQYF.

The chain combines TRBV20-1 with TRBJ2-5; D is unclear. Trimming stripped 3 bases from V and 4 bases from J, with 12 bases between. Germline CDR1 is DFQATT and CDR2 is SNEGSKA (reference sequence). The CDR3 is made up of 13 amino acids. The CDR3 DNA follows: TGCAGTGCTAGTAAGAGGATATCAGAGACCCAGTACTTC. Its protein is CSASKRISETQYF.

The chain links TRBV6-2 or TRBV6-3 to TRBJ2-7, with 7 positions matching TRBD1. This CDR3 comprises 14 residues. Germline V CDR1 and CDR2: MNHEY, SVGEGT. Trimming at V came to 3 bases and at J to 4 bases, leaving 6 bases not matched to a gene. In DNA, the CDR3 is TGTGCCAGCAGTTATTGGACAGGTGAATACGAGCAGTACTTC. Amino acid sequence: CASSYWTGEYEQYF.

The rearrangement joins TRBV20-1 to TRBJ2-5; TRBD2 might be the D (6 bases). CDR3 length equals 10 residues. CDR1 is DFQATT and CDR2 is SNEGSKA in the germline V gene (reference sequence). The V end lost 6 bases, the J end lost 12 bases, and 14 bases lay between the germline ends. CDR3 DNA: TGCAGTGCGCTAAGCGGGCTAAAGTACTTC. Its protein is CSALSGLKYF.

This chain connects TRBV19 to TRBJ2-1, with 8 bases identical to TRBD1. Germline V lookup: CDR1 LNHDA, CDR2 SQIVND (reference sequence). Trimming removed 5 bases from V and 8 bases from J; junction bases left unmatched: 5. The CDR3 runs to 13 residues. This chain's CDR3 is CASSPNRGDEQFF. For the CDR3, the DNA is TGTGCCAGTAGTCCAAACAGGGGGGATGAGCAGTTCTTC. Full variable domain (missing parts from reference TRBV19 and TRBJ2-1): DGGITQSPKYLFRKEGQNVTLSCEQNLNHDAMYWYRQDPGQGLRLIYYSQIVNDFQKGDIAEGYSVSREKKESFPLTVTSAQKNPTAFYLCASSPNRGDEQFFGPGTRLTVL.

The chain carries TRBV3-1 and TRBJ2-7; D assignment may be TRBD1 or TRBD2 (5 bases each). In germline, CDR1 is LGHDT, CDR2 YNNKEL (reference sequence). Trimming took off 8 bases at V and 5 bases at J, with 16 bases between the two ends. CDR3 size: 13 residues. CDR3 residues: CASRGGRLDEQYF. The CDR3 DNA is TGTGCCAGCCGGGGCGGTCGGCTTGACGAGCAGTACTTC.

This clonotype turned up a few times. The chain recombines TRBV10-1 with TRBJ2-7; TRBD1 agrees at 7 bases. Trimming took 2 bases from V and 6 from J; bases not matched to a gene: 4. Looked up from germline, CDR1 is WNHNN and CDR2 is SYGVQD (reference sequence). This CDR3 contains 13 residues. DNA for the CDR3: TGCGCCAGCAGTGAGGCCGACAGGGCCGAGCAGTACTTC. It translates to CASSEADRAEQYF.

This sequence joins TRBV29-1 and TRBJ1-1; D remains unclear. The CDR3 has 13 amino acids. The germline CDR1 and CDR2 sequences are SQVTM and ANQGSEA. V lost 2 bases to trimming and J lost 11 bases, with 18 bases between them. For the CDR3, the DNA is TGCAGCGTTGAACTTAAGTATTCCCCGGGGGCTTTCTTT. Protein: CSVELKYSPGAFF.

The sample holds a few counts of this clonotype. The chain employs TRBV12-3 or TRBV12-4 and TRBJ2-1, with TRBD2 identical over 7 bases. J was trimmed by 4 bases and V by 1 base; bases with no gene match: 4. CDR3 length: 15 residues. CDR3 amino acids: CASSLGGTIYNEQFF. CDR3 in DNA: TGTGCCAGCAGTTTAGGGGGGACTATTTACAATGAGCAGTTCTTC.

The chain is built from TRBV28 and TRBJ1-6, with a weak D call TRBD1 (5 bases). This CDR3 is 16 amino acids long. V gave up 5 bases and J gave up 3 bases, with 14 bases separating them. Germline-derived CDR1 and CDR2 are MDHEN and SYDVKM. The CDR3 here is CASSLGRGNYNSPLHF. The CDR3 nucleotides are TGTGCCAGCAGTCTCGGACGGGGGAACTATAATTCACCCCTCCACTTT.

The chain is built from TRBV6-2 or TRBV6-3 and TRBJ2-3, with TRBD2 identical over 13 bases. The germline CDR1 and CDR2 sequences are MNHEY and SVGEGT. The CDR3 length is 17 residues. Trimming took 6 bases from V and 6 from J; bases not matched to a gene: 12. CDR3 coding DNA: TGTGCCAGCAGCGGTTCACTAGCGGGAGGGCGAGTCGATACGCAGTATTTT. Translating it yields CASSGSLAGGRVDTQYF.

A few counts support this clonotype. The J gene is TRBJ2-1, the V gene TRBV7-2, with D possibly matching TRBD1 (5 bases). V shed 5 bases and J shed 7 bases, with 15 bases lying between them. Germline CDR1 SGHTA, CDR2 FQGNSA. The CDR3 extends over 14 amino acids. CDR3 sequence reads: CASSLTSGWNEQFF. In DNA form, the CDR3 reads TGTGCCAGCAGCCTCACATCAGGGTGGAATGAGCAGTTCTTC.

This clonotype was seen many times. The chain carries TRBV12-3 or TRBV12-4 and TRBJ1-2; TRBD1 aligns across 7 bases. CDR3 length: 15 residues. With V trimmed by 3 bases and J by 8 bases, 12 bases remained unmatched. CDR3 in DNA: TGTGCCAGCAGTTTTTCCCATGGACAGGCGGAGGGCTACACCTTC. Translation gives CASSFSHGQAEGYTF.

The chain carries TRBV20-1 and TRBJ1-5; TRBD1 matches 7 bases. Germline V gene lookup returns CDR1 DFQATT and CDR2 SNEGSKA (reference sequence). V dropped 5 bases and J dropped 4; count of bases not matched to a gene: 2. CDR3 length: 12 amino acids. CDR3 sequence reads: CSAEQGNQPQHF. CDR3 DNA: TGCAGTGCTGAACAGGGGAATCAGCCCCAGCATTTT.